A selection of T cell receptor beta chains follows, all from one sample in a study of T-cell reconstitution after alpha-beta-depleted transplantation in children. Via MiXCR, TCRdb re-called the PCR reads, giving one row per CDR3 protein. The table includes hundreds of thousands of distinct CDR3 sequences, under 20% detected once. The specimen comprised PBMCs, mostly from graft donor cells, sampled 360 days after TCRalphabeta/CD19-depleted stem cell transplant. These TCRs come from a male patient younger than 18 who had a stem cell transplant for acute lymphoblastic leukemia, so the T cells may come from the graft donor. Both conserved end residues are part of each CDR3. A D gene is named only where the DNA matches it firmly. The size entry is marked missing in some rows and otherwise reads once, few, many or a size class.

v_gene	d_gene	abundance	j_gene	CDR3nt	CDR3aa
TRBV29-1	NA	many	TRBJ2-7	TGCAGCGTTGATACCGGGGTCTCCTACGAGCAGTACTTC	CSVDTGVSYEQYF
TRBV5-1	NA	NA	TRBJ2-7	TGCGCCAGCAGCCTTGTAGGTGGGTCTTACAACGAGCAGTACTTC	CASSLVGGSYNEQYF
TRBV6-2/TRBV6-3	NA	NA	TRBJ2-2	TGTGCCAGCACGTTGGGCCTCGCCAGGGAAGGCGCCGGGGAGCTGTTTTTT	CASTLGLAREGAGELFF
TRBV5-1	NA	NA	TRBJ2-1	TGCGCCAGCAGCTTGGCAGCTCTGCGATTCTACAATGAGCAGTTCTTC	CASSLAALRFYNEQFF
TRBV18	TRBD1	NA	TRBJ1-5	TGTGCCAGCTCAGCGACGGGACAGGGGGGTTATCAGCCCCAGCATTTT	CASSATGQGGYQPQHF
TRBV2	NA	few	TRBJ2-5	TGTGCCAGCAGTGAAGGAGCGAACTTAGGGGGAGAGACCCAGTACTTC	CASSEGANLGGETQYF
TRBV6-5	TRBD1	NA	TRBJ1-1	TGTGCCAGCAACGGACAGGCCAGGGGCACTGAAGCTTTCTTT	CASNGQARGTEAFF
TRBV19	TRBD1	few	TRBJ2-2	TGTGCCAGTAGTATAGATTTGGACAGGGGGCGTCACACCGGGGAGCTGTTTTTT	CASSIDLDRGRHTGELFF
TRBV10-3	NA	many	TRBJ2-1	TGTGCCATCAGGGAGACTACCAATGAGCAGTTCTTC	CAIRETTNEQFF
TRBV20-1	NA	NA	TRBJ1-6	TGCAGTGGGCAGCGGGGGCTGGGGGATTCACCCCTCCACTTT	CSGQRGLGDSPLHF
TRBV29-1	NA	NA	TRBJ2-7	TGCAGCGCCTCGATCGAAAACAGATCCGAGCAGTACTTC	CSASIENRSEQYF
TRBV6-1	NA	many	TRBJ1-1	TGTGCCAGCAGTAAACAGGGTTCCACTGAAGCTTTCTTT	CASSKQGSTEAFF
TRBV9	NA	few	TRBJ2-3	TGTGCCAGCAGCGTAGGGCTAGCCCGCACAGATACGCAGTATTTT	CASSVGLARTDTQYF
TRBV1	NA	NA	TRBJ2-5	TGCACCAGCAGCCAAGATCTGACAACTAGCTCAGAAGAGACCCAGTACTTC	CTSSQDLTTSSEETQYF
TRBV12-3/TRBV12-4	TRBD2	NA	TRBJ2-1	TGTGCCAGCAGTTTAGCGCTTCGTGGCCTAGCGGGAGACAATGAGCAGTTCTTC	CASSLALRGLAGDNEQFF
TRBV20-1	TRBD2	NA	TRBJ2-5	TGCAGTGCTACATACGGAGTCCCGGGACTAGCATCTGGAGAGACCCAGTACTTC	CSATYGVPGLASGETQYF
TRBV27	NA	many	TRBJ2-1	TGTGCCAGCGGAAACAGGGCCGGCTACAATGAGCAGTTCTTC	CASGNRAGYNEQFF
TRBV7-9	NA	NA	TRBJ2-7	TGTGCCAGCAGCGCTCCGGGAGACCCCTACGAGCAGTACTTC	CASSAPGDPYEQYF
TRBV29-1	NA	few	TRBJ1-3	TGCAGCGTTGCGCGGGGAACTGGAAACACCATATATTTT	CSVARGTGNTIYF
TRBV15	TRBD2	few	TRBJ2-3	TGTGCCACCAGCAGAGGGCTAGCGGGATACACCACAGATACGCAGTATTTT	CATSRGLAGYTTDTQYF
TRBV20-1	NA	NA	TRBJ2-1	TGCAGTGCTGATGGCCGGGGTAATGAGCAGTTCTTC	CSADGRGNEQFF
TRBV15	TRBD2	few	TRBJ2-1	TGTGCCACCAGCAGAGGGGTTAGCGGGAGTGGGTATAACTACAATGAGCAGTTCTTC	CATSRGVSGSGYNYNEQFF
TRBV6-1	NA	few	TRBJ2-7	TGTGCCAGCAGCCAGGGCGGGGGCGGCTACGAGCAGTACTTC	CASSQGGGGYEQYF
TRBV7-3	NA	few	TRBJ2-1	TGTGCCAGCAGCTCTCTAGTCGAGAATGAGCAGTTCTTC	CASSSLVENEQFF
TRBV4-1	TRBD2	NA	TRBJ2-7	TGCGCCAGCAGCCAGCTGACGGGACTAGCGATCTACGAGCAGTACTTC	CASSQLTGLAIYEQYF
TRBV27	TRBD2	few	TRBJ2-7	TGTGCCAGCAGTGGGACTAGCGGGCTCTACGAGCAGTACTTC	CASSGTSGLYEQYF
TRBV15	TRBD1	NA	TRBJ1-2	TGTGCCACCAGCAGGGGACAGAACTATGGCTACACCTTC	CATSRGQNYGYTF
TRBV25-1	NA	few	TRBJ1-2	TGTGCCAGCAGTGAGCGGGGAGTCTATGGCTACACCTTC	CASSERGVYGYTF
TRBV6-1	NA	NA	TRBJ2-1	TGTGCCAGCAGCCGATCAGGGGGGAGCTCCTACAATGAGCAGTTCTTC	CASSRSGGSSYNEQFF
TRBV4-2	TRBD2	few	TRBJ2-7	TGTGCCAGCGCAGCCACTAGCGGGGGTTCCTACGAGCAGTACTTC	CASAATSGGSYEQYF
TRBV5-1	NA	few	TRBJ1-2	TGCGCCAGCAGAGTTTGGATAGCTAACTATGGCTACACCTTC	CASRVWIANYGYTF